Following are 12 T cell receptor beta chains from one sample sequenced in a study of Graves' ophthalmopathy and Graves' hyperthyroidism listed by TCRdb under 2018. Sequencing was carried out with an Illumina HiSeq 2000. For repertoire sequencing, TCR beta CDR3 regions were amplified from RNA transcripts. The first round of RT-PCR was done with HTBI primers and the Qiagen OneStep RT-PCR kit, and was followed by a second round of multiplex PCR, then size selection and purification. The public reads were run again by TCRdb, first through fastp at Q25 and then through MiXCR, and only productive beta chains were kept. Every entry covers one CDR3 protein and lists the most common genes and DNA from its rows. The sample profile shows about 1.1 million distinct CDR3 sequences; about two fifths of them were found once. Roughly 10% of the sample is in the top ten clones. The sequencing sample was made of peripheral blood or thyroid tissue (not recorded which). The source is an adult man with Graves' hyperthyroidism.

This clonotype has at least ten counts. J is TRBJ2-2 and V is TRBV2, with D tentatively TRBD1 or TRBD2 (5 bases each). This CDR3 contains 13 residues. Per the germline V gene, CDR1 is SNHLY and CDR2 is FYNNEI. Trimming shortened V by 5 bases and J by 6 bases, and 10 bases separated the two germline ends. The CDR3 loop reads CASSPGASGELFF. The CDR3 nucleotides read TGTGCCAGCAGTCCCGGGGCGTCCGGGGAGCTGTTTTTT.

The CDR3 DNA is TGTGCCAGCAGTCATACGTGGGGGAACACTGAAGCTTTCTTT. Amino acid sequence: CASSHTWGNTEAFF. The chain has TRBV25-1 and TRBJ1-1; D not certain. The CDR3 consists of 14 residues. The germline CDR1 and CDR2 sequences are MGHDK and SYGVNS. Trimming cost V 5 bases and J 1 base, with 11 bases left between them.

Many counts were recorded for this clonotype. The CDR3 spells CASSPWRDGELFF. CDR3 bases: TGTGCCAGCAGCCCCTGGAGGGACGGGGAGCTGTTTTTT. The V call is TRBV7-2, the J call TRBJ2-2, with TRBD2 as a possible D gene (6 bases). The CDR3 consists of 13 residues. CDR1 and CDR2 (germline): SGHTA, FQGNSA. V was pared by 5 bases and J by 7 bases, with 11 bases between. The full variable domain, completed using reference TRBV7-2 and TRBJ2-2, is GAGVSQSPSNKVTEKGKDVELRCDPISGHTALYWYRQSLGQGLEFLIYFQGNSAPDKSGLPSDRFSAERTGGSVSTLTIQRTQQEDSAVYLCASSPWRDGELFFGEGSRLTVL.

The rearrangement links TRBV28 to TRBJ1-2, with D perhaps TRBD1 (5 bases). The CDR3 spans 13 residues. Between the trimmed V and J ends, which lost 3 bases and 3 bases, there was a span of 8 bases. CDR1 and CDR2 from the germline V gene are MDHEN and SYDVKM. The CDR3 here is CASSFRDHYGYTF. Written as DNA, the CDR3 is TGTGCCAGCAGTTTCAGGGATCACTATGGCTACACCTTC.

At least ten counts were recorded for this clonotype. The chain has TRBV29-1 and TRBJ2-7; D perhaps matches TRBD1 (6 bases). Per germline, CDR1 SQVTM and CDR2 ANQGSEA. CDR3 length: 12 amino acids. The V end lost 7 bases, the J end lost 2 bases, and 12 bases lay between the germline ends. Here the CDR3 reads CSALGTPYEQYF. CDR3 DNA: TGCAGCGCCCTCGGGACACCCTACGAGCAGTACTTC.

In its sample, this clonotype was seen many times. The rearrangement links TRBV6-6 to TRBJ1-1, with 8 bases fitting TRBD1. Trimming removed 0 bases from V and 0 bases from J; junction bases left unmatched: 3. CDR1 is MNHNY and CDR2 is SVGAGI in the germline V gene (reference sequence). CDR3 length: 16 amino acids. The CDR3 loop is CASSYSRTGMNTEAFF. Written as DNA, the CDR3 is TGTGCCAGCAGTTACTCCCGGACAGGGATGAACACTGAAGCTTTCTTT.

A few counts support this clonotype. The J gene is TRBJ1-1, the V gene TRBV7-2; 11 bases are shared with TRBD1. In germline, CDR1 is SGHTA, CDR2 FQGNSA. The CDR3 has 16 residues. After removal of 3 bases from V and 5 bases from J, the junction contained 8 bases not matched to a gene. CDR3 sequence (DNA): TGTGCCAGCAGCTTGACCGGACAGGGGGCGTATACTGAAGCTTTCTTT. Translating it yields CASSLTGQGAYTEAFF.

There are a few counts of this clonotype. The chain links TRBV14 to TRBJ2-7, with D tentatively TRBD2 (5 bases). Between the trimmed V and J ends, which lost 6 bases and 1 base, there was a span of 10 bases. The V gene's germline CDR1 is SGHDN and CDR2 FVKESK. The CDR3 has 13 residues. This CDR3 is CASSRGYSYEQYF. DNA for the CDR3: TGTGCCAGCAGTCGAGGGTATTCCTACGAGCAGTACTTC.

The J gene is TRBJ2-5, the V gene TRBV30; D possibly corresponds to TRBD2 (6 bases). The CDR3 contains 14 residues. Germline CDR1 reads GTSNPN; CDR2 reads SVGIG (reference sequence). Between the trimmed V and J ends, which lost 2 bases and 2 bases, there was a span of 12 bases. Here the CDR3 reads CAWSSKGRQETQYF. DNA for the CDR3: TGTGCCTGGAGTTCGAAGGGGAGGCAAGAGACCCAGTACTTC.

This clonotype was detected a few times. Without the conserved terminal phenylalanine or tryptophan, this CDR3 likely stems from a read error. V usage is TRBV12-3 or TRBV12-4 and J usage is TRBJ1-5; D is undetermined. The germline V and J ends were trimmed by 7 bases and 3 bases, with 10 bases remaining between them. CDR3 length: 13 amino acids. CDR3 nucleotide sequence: TGTGCCAGCAATACAGAATCCAATCAGCCCCAGCATCTT. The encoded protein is CASNTESNQPQHL.

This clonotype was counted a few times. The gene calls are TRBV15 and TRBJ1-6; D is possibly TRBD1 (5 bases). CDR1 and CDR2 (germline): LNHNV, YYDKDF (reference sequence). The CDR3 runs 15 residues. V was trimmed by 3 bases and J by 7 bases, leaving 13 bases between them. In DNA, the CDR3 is TGTGCCACCAGCAGTGGCGCAGGGTACAATTCACCCCTCCACTTT. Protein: CATSSGAGYNSPLHF.

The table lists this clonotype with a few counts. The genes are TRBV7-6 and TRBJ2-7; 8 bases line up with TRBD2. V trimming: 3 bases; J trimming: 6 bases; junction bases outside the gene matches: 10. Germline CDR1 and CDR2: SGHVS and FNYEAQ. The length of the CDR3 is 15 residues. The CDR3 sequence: CASSLGAGELSEQYF. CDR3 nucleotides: TGTGCCAGCAGCTTGGGAGCGGGAGAACTGTCCGAGCAGTACTTC.